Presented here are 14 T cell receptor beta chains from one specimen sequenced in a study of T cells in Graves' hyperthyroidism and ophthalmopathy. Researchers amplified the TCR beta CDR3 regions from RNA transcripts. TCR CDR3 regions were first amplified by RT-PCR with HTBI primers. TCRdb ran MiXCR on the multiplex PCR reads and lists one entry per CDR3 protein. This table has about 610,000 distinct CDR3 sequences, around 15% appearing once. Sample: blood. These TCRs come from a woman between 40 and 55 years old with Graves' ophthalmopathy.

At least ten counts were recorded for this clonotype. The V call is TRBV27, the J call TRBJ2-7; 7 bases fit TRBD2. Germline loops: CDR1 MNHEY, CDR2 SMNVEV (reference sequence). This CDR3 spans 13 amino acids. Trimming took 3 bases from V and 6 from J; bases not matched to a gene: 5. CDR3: CASSFAGVIEQYF. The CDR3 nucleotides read TGTGCCAGCAGTTTTGCGGGAGTGATCGAGCAGTACTTC.

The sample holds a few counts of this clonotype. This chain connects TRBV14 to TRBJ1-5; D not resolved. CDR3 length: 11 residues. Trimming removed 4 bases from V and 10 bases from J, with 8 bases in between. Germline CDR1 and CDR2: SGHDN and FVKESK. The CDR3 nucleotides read TGTGCCAGCAGCCCAAACGATCCCCAGCATTTT. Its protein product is CASSPNDPQHF.

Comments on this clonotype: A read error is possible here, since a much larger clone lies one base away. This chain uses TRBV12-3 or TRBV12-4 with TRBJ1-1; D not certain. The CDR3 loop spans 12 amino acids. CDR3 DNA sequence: TGTGCCAGCAGTTTTACGGTTACTGAAGTTTTCTTT. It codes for CASSFTVTEVFF.

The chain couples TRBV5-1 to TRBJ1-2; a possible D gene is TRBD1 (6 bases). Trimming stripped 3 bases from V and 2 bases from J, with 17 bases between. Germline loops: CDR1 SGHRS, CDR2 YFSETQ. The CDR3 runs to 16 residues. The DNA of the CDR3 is TGCGCCAGCAGCTATGAACCGGGACAAGGGAACTATGGCTACACCTTC. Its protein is CASSYEPGQGNYGYTF.

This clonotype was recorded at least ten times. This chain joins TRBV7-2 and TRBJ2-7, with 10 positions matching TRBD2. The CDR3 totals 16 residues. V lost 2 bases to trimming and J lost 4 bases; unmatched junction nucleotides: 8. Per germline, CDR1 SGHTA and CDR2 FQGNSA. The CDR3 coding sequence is TGTGCCAGCAGCTTACCCCCGGGACTAGCGATTTACGAGCAGTACTTC. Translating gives CASSLPPGLAIYEQYF. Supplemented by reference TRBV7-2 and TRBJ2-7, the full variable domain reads GAGVSQSPSNKVTEKGKDVELRCDPISGHTALYWYRQSLGQGLEFLIYFQGNSAPDKSGLPSDRFSAERTGGSVSTLTIQRTQQEDSAVYLCASSLPPGLAIYEQYFGPGTRLTVT.

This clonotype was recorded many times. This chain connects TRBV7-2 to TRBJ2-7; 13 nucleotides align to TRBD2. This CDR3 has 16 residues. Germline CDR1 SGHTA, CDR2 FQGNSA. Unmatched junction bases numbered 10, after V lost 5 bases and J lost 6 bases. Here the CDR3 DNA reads TGTGCCAGCAGCACACAGAAGGGACTAGCGGGACCCGAGCAGTACTTC. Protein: CASSTQKGLAGPEQYF.

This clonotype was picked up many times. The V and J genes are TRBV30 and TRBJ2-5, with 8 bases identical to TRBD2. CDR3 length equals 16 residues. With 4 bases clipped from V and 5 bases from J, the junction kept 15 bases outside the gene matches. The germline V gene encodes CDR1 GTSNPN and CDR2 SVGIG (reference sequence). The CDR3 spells CAWTPNSGGRRETQYF. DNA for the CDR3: TGTGCCTGGACCCCTAATTCGGGCGGGAGGAGGGAGACCCAGTACTTC. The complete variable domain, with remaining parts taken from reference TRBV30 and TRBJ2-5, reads SQTIHQWPATLVQPVGSPLSLECTVEGTSNPNLYWYRQAAGRGLQLLFYSVGIGQISSEVPQNLSASRPQDRQFILSSKKLLLSDSGFYLCAWTPNSGGRRETQYFGPGTRLLVL.

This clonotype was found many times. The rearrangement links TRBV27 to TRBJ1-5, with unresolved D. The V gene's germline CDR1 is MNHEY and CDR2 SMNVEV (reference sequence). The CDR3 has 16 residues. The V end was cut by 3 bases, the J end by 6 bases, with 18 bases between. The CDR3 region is CASSLVNHLGFQPQHF. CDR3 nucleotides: TGTGCCAGCAGTTTGGTAAATCATCTGGGTTTTCAGCCCCAGCATTTT.

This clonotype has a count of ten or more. In nucleotides, the CDR3 is TGTGCCACCGAACCAAGAACCGGGACAGGGGATAACATTCAGTACTTC. Translated: CATEPRTGTGDNIQYF. The chain links TRBV6-1 to TRBJ2-4, with TRBD1 matching over 10 bases. This CDR3 is built from 16 residues. The germline V gene has CDR1 MNHNS and CDR2 SASEGT. After removal of 10 bases from V and 7 bases from J, the junction contained 16 bases not matched to a gene.

Here the CDR3 reads CARTGDTEAFF. For the CDR3, the DNA is TGTGCCAGAACGGGGGACACTGAAGCTTTCTTT. The gene calls are TRBV2 and TRBJ1-1, with D perhaps TRBD1 (5 bases). Germline V lookup: CDR1 SNHLY, CDR2 FYNNEI. The CDR3 extends over 11 amino acids. V lost 9 bases, J lost 3 bases, and 8 bases lay in between.

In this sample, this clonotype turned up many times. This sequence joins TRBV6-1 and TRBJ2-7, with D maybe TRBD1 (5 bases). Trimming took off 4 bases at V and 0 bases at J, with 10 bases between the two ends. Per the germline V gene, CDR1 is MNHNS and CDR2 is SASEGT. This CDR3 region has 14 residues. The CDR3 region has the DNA TGTGCCAGCAGTGGACAGTTTAGCTCCTACGAGCAGTACTTC. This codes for CASSGQFSSYEQYF.

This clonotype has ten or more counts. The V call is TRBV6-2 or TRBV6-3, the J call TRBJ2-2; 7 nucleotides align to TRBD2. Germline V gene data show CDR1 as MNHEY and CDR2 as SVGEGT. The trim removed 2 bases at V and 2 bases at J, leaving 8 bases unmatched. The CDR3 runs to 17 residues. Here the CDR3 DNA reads TGTGCCAGCAGTTACCCGCGGGAGCCCCCCAACACCGGGGAGCTGTTTTTT. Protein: CASSYPREPPNTGELFF.

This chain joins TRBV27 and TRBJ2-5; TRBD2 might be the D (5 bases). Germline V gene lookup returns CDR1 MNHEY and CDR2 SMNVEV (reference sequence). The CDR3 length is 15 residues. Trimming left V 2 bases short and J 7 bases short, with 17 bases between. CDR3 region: CASSLHATGDGTQYF. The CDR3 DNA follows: TGTGCCAGCAGTTTACACGCTACCGGGGATGGGACCCAGTACTTC.

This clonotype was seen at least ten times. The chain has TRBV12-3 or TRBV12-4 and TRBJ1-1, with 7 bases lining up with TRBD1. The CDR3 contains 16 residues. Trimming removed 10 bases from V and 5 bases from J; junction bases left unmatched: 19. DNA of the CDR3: TGTGCCATCACCTGGGGGACAGACCCCCTGGGGACTGAAGCTTTCTTT. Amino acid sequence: CAITWGTDPLGTEAFF.